This T cell receptor beta chain derives from a study of human T cells and chemical hapten exposure. A single record per CDR3 protein comes from TCRdb applying MiXCR to the RACE reads. Of fewer than 150,000 distinct CDR3 sequences in the sample, about an eighth are singletons; the top ten hold around 1.4%. The CDR3 loop spans 12 amino acids. The V gene's germline CDR1 is SGHKS and CDR2 YYEKEE (reference sequence). Between the trimmed V and J ends, which lost 2 bases and 10 bases, there was a span of 10 bases. Time point noted: patch test 2, 6 weeks after DPC sensitization. The treatment: therapeutic diphenylcyclopropenone sensitization with weekly scalp DPC.

This receptor was taken from a woman aged 45-60 years with alopecia areata. Some clones in this sample may be carry-over from other donors' samples. This sequence joins TRBV5-5 and TRBJ2-1, with D possibly being TRBD2 (5 bases). The specimen was whole blood, collected in connection with sensitization to the hapten diphenylcyclopropenone (DPC). CDR3 DNA sequence: TGTGCCAGCAGCTTCCGGGGTGTCGAGCAGTTCTTC. This gives the protein CASSFRGVEQFF. Full variable domain (outside the CDR3, taken from reference TRBV5-5 and TRBJ2-1): DAGVTQSPTHLIKTRGQQVTLRCSPISGHKSVSWYQQVLGQGPQFIFQYYEKEERGRGNFPDRFSARQFPNYSSELNVNALLLGDSALYLCASSFRGVEQFFGPGTRLTVL.